This T cell receptor (beta chain) was recorded in a study of T cell responses to AZD1222 COVID-19 vaccine. Overall study results and limits: Of the AZD1222 recipients, only 5 to 7 were seropositive at baseline. Among the donors, most were white British and more were female, and clonal diversity was possibly underestimated. Two AZD1222 doses significantly raised spike-specific TCR breadth and depth over controls. Spike as a whole was targeted by vaccine-associated CD4 TCRs, dominant at 160-218 and 743-854.

This clone occurred a few times. Its specificity is unknown. Data came from immunoSEQ multiplex PCR; TCRdb stores just in-frame clones and leaves some out. This sample has about 64,000 clones; about 80% occur once, and the top ten carry over 12%. Germline lookup yields CDR1 LNHDA and CDR2 SQIVND (reference sequence). Trimming removed 7 bases from V and 0 bases from J, with 12 bases in between. This CDR3 has 15 residues. Specimen: peripheral blood, collected 28 days after the second AZD1222 dose. The TCR sequence derives from an adult who received the AZD1222 COVID-19 vaccine. V is TRBV19 and J is TRBJ1-4; D remains unclear. The CDR3 DNA reads TGTGCCAGTACCGACTACTTAACAACTAATGAAAAACTGTTTTTT. Amino acids: CASTDYLTTNEKLFF.